One and the same sample provided the 5 T cell receptor beta chains below, sequenced in a study of T cells after yellow fever vaccination. TCRdb called the 5' RACE reads again in MiXCR, with one record for every CDR3 protein. The top ten hold less than 30% of the sample, which has about 120,000 distinct CDR3 sequences, 8.4% seen once. The sequenced sample was CD8+ T cells sorted from PBMCs, obtained 45 days after the yellow fever booster vaccination. These receptors were collected from a man aged 25 to 45 who received the YFV17D yellow fever vaccine.

This clonotype was counted at least ten times. The rearrangement links TRBV5-1 to TRBJ2-7; no reliable D call. V was shortened by 0 bases and J by 2 bases, with 9 bases between the two germline ends. Germline V gene sequence: CDR1 SGHRS, CDR2 YFSETQ. The CDR3 loop spans 14 amino acids. The CDR3 nucleotides are TGCGCCAGCAGCTTGGACGGCGGAACCTACGAGCAGTACTTC. It codes for CASSLDGGTYEQYF. The entire variable domain, with the rest obtained from reference TRBV5-1 and TRBJ2-7, is as follows: KAGVTQTPRYLIKTRGQQVTLSCSPISGHRSVSWYQQTPGQGLQFLFEYFSETQRNKGNFPGRFSGRQFSNSRSEMNVSTLELGDSALYLCASSLDGGTYEQYFGPGTRLTVT.

This chain joins TRBV7-2 and TRBJ2-1; D might be TRBD1 or TRBD2, each matching 5 bases. Germline lookup yields CDR1 SGHTA and CDR2 FQGNSA. V lost 4 bases to trimming and J lost 6 bases, with 16 bases between them. The CDR3 has 15 amino acids. The CDR3 DNA reads as TGTGCCAGCAGCTATCCGGGACCCGGACTCAATGAGCAGTTCTTC. Its protein product is CASSYPGPGLNEQFF.

The gene calls are TRBV12-3 or TRBV12-4 and TRBJ2-7; TRBD1 agrees at 10 bases. With V trimmed by 4 bases and J by 5 bases, 8 bases remained unmatched. The CDR3 is 15 amino acids. The CDR3 sequence is CASSSPGTGDDEQYF. The DNA for the CDR3 is TGTGCCAGCAGTTCCCCGGGGACAGGGGACGACGAGCAGTACTTC.

This clonotype was detected many times. The CDR3 coding sequence is TGTGCCAGCAGCCCTACCCAAAACCGTAGGGAGCTGTTTTTT. Translation: CASSPTQNRRELFF. The chain joins TRBV6-1 to TRBJ2-2; D gene unclear. This CDR3 has 14 amino acids. Trimming took 6 bases from V and 9 from J, leaving 17 bases between them. Germline CDR1 is MNHNS and CDR2 is SASEGT.

The chain uses TRBV5-5 and TRBJ2-7; TRBD1 is a possible D gene (6 bases). This CDR3 has 15 residues. Trimming removed 6 bases from V and 4 bases from J, with 20 bases in between. Per germline, CDR1 SGHKS and CDR2 YYEKEE (reference sequence). The CDR3 coding sequence is TGTGCCAGCATCCCTACAGGGTCTCAACGGTACGAGCAGTACTTC. This sequence encodes CASIPTGSQRYEQYF.